A selection of T cell receptor beta chains follows, all from one sample in a study of shared clonotypes between healthy human individuals. Only in-frame clones appear in the TCRdb table, and some are missing; sequencing was by immunoSEQ multiplex PCR. The sample consists of under 850,000 clones, 90% to 95% of them appearing once. Sequenced sample: naive CD8+ T cells sorted from blood. The origin of the receptors is a man aged 25 to 45 in good health. The CDR3 runs from the conserved cysteine through the conserved F or W. The D gene is left open where the match is weak. A clone size is listed for some rows: how often the clone was seen (once, few, many), or a class if it is expanded.

j_call	d_call	cdr3_length	clone_size	v_call	cdr3_aa	cdr3_nt
TRBJ2-7	NA	13	NA	TRBV6-1	CASSDRLPYEQYF	TGTGCCAGCAGTGATAGGCTCCCGTACGAGCAGTACTTC
TRBJ2-7	NA	12	NA	TRBV11-2	CASSLTGHEQYF	TGTGCCAGCAGCTTAACAGGCCACGAGCAGTACTTC
TRBJ2-3	NA	15	NA	TRBV6-1	CASNPNPGDTDTQYF	TGTGCCAGCAACCCCAATCCAGGGGACACAGATACGCAGTATTTT
TRBJ2-2	TRBD1	15	NA	TRBV9	CASTSGTGVTGELFF	TGTGCCAGCACTTCCGGGACAGGGGTAACCGGGGAGCTGTTTTTT
TRBJ1-5	TRBD1	15	NA	TRBV6-5	CASRAGQDINQPQHF	TGTGCCAGCAGAGCCGGACAGGACATCAATCAGCCCCAGCATTTT
TRBJ2-5	TRBD2	16	once	TRBV14	CASSRGLAGDEETQYF	TGTGCCAGCAGCCGAGGACTAGCGGGAGATGAAGAGACCCAGTACTTC
TRBJ2-1	NA	12	NA	TRBV4-3	CASSQDGVTQFF	TGCGCCAGCAGCCAAGATGGGGTTACACAGTTCTTC
TRBJ2-7	NA	10	NA	TRBV7-9	CASSVNEQYF	TGTGCCAGCAGTGTTAACGAGCAGTACTTC
TRBJ2-1	NA	13	NA	TRBV9	CASSKGGLSEQFF	TGTGCCAGTTCCAAGGGGGGTTTGAGTGAGCAGTTCTTC
TRBJ2-1	NA	12	NA	TRBV5-4	CASGVSYNEQFF	TGTGCCAGCGGGGTTTCCTACAATGAGCAGTTCTTC
TRBJ2-7	NA	14	NA	TRBV7-2	CASSSLYSSYEQYF	TGTGCCAGCAGCTCCCTATATAGCTCCTACGAGCAGTACTTC
TRBJ2-5	NA	16	NA	TRBV4-1	CASSQEAGSEGETQYF	TGCGCCAGCAGCCAAGAAGCCGGGTCAGAAGGGGAGACCCAGTACTTC
TRBJ2-1	NA	13	NA	TRBV6-5	CASSYRGPNEQFF	TGTGCCAGCAGTTACCGGGGGCCAAATGAGCAGTTCTTC
TRBJ2-7	NA	13	few	TRBV7-3	CASSPGGLGEQYF	TGTGCCAGCAGCCCCGGCGGCCTTGGGGAGCAGTACTTC
TRBJ2-7	NA	13	NA	TRBV28	CASSHVSDREQYF	TGTGCCAGCAGTCACGTGTCGGACAGAGAGCAGTACTTC
TRBJ2-7	NA	15	NA	TRBV11-1	CASSLAPNFRYEQYF	TGTGCCAGCAGCTTAGCCCCCAACTTTCGTTACGAGCAGTACTTC
TRBJ1-5	TRBD1	17	NA	TRBV2	CASSLGQGEYSNQPQHF	TGTGCCAGCAGCCTAGGACAGGGGGAATATAGCAATCAGCCCCAGCATTTT
TRBJ2-1	TRBD2	17	NA	TRBV16	CASSQWSGKGQYNEQFF	TGTGCCAGCAGCCAATGGAGCGGGAAAGGACAATACAATGAGCAGTTCTTC
TRBJ1-2	NA	17	NA	TRBV4-3	CASSQGVVGHQTYGYTF	TGCGCCAGCAGCCAAGGGGTGGTAGGACACCAGACCTACGGCTACACCTTC
TRBJ1-2	NA	15	few	TRBV23-1	CASSHEGSHDYGYTF	TGCGCCAGCAGTCACGAGGGGTCCCACGACTATGGCTACACCTTC